This T cell receptor (beta chain) was sequenced during a study of a mutant IDH1 vaccine in newly diagnosed glioma. Study-wide results and limits: Pseudoprogression appeared unlinked to shifts in leading peripheral T cell clonotypes.

The time point: week 5, during vaccination. In every dose of vaccine, 300 ug of mutant IDH1 20-mer peptide was given alongside topical imiquimod. The CDR3 extends over 12 amino acids. The V gene lost 0 bases and the J gene lost 10 bases, with 4 bases spanning the gap. Germline loops: CDR1 LGHNA, CDR2 YNFKEQ. In regard to this clone: What it recognizes is unknown.

Using immunoSEQ multiplex PCR, the repertoire was profiled, and TCRdb retains in-frame clones only, with some absent. This table holds approximately 80,000 clones, about 91% found once. The sample here was PBMCs, taken from a glioma patient whose treatment included an IDH1 peptide vaccine. The chain links TRBV4-2 to TRBJ1-6; D unclear. The clonotype was recovered from a woman aged 50 to 65 with glioma. The CDR3 protein is CASSQEASPLHF. The DNA of the CDR3 is TGTGCCAGCAGCCAAGAGGCCTCACCCCTCCACTTT.